This TCR beta chain came from a study of T cell clones after liver transplantation. This clone turned up a few times. TCRdb's table, derived via immunoSEQ multiplex PCR, lists solely in-frame clones and lacks some. The profile shows some 80,000 clones, under 90% of them singletons. V was pared by 7 bases and J by 8 bases, with 14 bases between. This CDR3 contains 12 residues. Germline V lookup: CDR1 SNHLY, CDR2 FYNNEI. This clonotype was obtained from a human patient who received a liver transplant. Some T cells may originate from the graft donor. The source was CD4+ T cells from blood, collected around 50 months after liver transplant. V is TRBV2 and J is TRBJ1-1; possibly TRBD1 for D (5 bases). CDR3 in amino acids: CASNPRGTEAFF. CDR3 coding DNA: TGTGCCAGCAACCCCCGGGGGACGGAAGCTTTCTTT.